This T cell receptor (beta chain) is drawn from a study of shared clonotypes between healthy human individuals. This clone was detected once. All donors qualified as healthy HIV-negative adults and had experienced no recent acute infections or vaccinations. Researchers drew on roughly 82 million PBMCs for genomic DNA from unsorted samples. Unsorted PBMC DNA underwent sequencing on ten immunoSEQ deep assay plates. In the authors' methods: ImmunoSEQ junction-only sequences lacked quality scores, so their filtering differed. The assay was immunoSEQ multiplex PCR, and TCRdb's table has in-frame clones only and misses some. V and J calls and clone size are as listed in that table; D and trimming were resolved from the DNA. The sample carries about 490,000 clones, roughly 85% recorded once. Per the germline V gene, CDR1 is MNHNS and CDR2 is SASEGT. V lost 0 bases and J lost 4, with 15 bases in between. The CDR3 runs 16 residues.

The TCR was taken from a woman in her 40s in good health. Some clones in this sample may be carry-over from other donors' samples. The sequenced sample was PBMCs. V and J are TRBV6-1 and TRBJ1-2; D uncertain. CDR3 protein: CASSEAHSEDPYGYTF. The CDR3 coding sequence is TGTGCCAGCAGTGAAGCCCATTCAGAGGATCCCTATGGCTACACCTTC.